This entry lists 26 T cell receptor beta chains sequenced from one sample in a study of T-cell reconstitution after alpha-beta-depleted transplantation in children. Preparing the TCRbeta library involved the use of unique molecular identifiers. Each CDR3 protein gets one entry after TCRdb re-called the PCR reads with MiXCR. Here the sample spans about 600,000 distinct CDR3 sequences, under 15% being singletons. The sample consisted of PBMCs, mostly from graft donor cells, taken 360 days after TCRalphabeta/CD19-depleted stem cell transplant. The receptor set was obtained from a male patient younger than 18 who had a stem cell transplant for acute myeloid leukemia, so the T cells may come from the graft donor.

The V call is TRBV28, the J call TRBJ2-1, with D unresolved. Trimming stripped 3 bases from V and 6 bases from J, with 12 bases between. Per germline, CDR1 MDHEN and CDR2 SYDVKM. CDR3 length: 14 residues. The CDR3, as DNA: TGTGCCAGCAGTTTGATTGGTTGGGGCAATGAGCAGTTCTTC. This translates into CASSLIGWGNEQFF. The variable domain in full, completed from reference TRBV28 and TRBJ2-1, reads DVKVTQSSRYLVKRTGEKVFLECVQDMDHENMFWYRQDPGLGLRLIYFSYDVKMKEKGDIPEGYSVSREKKERFSLILESASTNQTSMYLCASSLIGWGNEQFFGPGTRLTVL.

On this clonotype itself: One junction end does not reproduce the germline sequence, and a read error may be involved. The chain has TRBV7-9 and TRBJ2-1; D possibly matches TRBD1 or TRBD2 (5 bases each). This CDR3 contains 14 residues. From germline, CDR1 is SEHNR and CDR2 FQNEAQ (reference sequence). Written as DNA, the CDR3 is TGTGCCAGCAGCTGGGGGACCTCAAGGAATGAGCATTTCTTC. The encoded protein is CASSWGTSRNEHFF.

This clonotype has a handful of counts. The genes are TRBV27 and TRBJ2-2; D call uncertain. CDR1 is MNHEY and CDR2 is SMNVEV in the germline V gene (reference sequence). Trimming removed 0 bases from V and 7 bases from J, with 6 bases in between. The CDR3 has 13 residues. This CDR3 reads CASSLSIGGELFF. CDR3 nucleotides: TGTGCCAGCAGTTTATCGATCGGCGGGGAGCTGTTTTTT.

This clonotype was recorded a few times. J is TRBJ2-2 and V is TRBV11-3; 7 bases map to TRBD1. In germline, CDR1 is SGHNT, CDR2 YENEEA. The CDR3 is 17 amino acids. V gave up 8 bases and J gave up 1 base; unmatched junction bases: 13. CDR3 sequence (DNA): TGTGCCAGCTCAGCTTTGGGGACAGAAAGGAACACCGGGGAGCTGTTTTTT. Protein sequence: CASSALGTERNTGELFF.

J is TRBJ2-7 and V is TRBV20-1; 10 bases align to TRBD2. Germline CDR1 DFQATT, CDR2 SNEGSKA (reference sequence). The V and J ends lost 6 bases and 2 bases, in that order; junction bases with no gene match: 10. The CDR3 extends over 15 amino acids. The CDR3 nucleotides are TGCAGTGCGGTACCGGGACTAGCGAACACCTACGAGCAGTACTTC. As protein: CSAVPGLANTYEQYF.

This clonotype has at least ten counts. This chain uses TRBV29-1 with TRBJ1-3; the D is unclear. There are 11 residues in the CDR3. Germline values: CDR1 SQVTM, CDR2 ANQGSEA. Deletions cut 3 bases from V and 3 bases from J, with 3 bases between. The CDR3 DNA sequence: TGCAGCGTTGAGGTTGGAAACACCATATATTTT. Translated: CSVEVGNTIYF.

The chain combines TRBV11-2 with TRBJ2-7; 11 bases align to TRBD2. V gave up 6 bases and J gave up 3 bases; unmatched junction bases: 16. CDR1 is SGHAT, CDR2 FQNNGV, per germline. The CDR3 has 18 amino acids. CDR3 residues: CASRRGASGRPLNYEQYF. The CDR3 DNA sequence: TGTGCCAGCAGACGAGGGGCTAGCGGGAGGCCCCTTAACTACGAGCAGTACTTC.

The table lists this clonotype with a few counts. The V call is TRBV4-3, the J call TRBJ2-3, with D uncertain. V dropped 0 bases and J dropped 2 bases, with 9 bases sitting between them. The V gene's germline CDR1 is LGHNA and CDR2 YSLEER. The CDR3 sequence is 15 residues long. This CDR3 is CASSQDKDYTDTQYF. Here the CDR3 DNA reads TGCGCCAGCAGCCAAGATAAAGATTACACAGATACGCAGTATTTT.

A few counts support this clonotype. V and J are TRBV25-1 and TRBJ2-7; TRBD1 or TRBD2 may be the D gene (6 bases each). Germline loops: CDR1 MGHDK, CDR2 SYGVNS. Trimming took off 2 bases at V and 4 bases at J, with 15 bases between the two ends. This CDR3 comprises 15 residues. The CDR3 sequence: CASSERSTGRYEQYF. CDR3 nucleotides: TGTGCCAGCAGTGAAAGGTCAACAGGGAGGTACGAGCAGTACTTC.

This chain links TRBV15 with TRBJ1-1; no definite D call. Germline CDR1 and CDR2: LNHNV and YYDKDF (reference sequence). The V and J ends lost 1 base and 1 base respectively, with 10 bases between them. This CDR3 contains 15 residues. CDR3 region: CATSRVGQWNTEAFF. The CDR3 bases are TGTGCCACCAGCAGAGTCGGCCAGTGGAACACTGAAGCTTTCTTT.

The chain employs TRBV28 and TRBJ2-1; tentative D call: TRBD1 (6 bases). The V end was cut by 5 bases, the J end by 7 bases, with 18 bases between. Looked up from germline, CDR1 is MDHEN and CDR2 is SYDVKM. The CDR3 loop spans 15 amino acids. This CDR3 reads CASSQDSEGCNEQFF. CDR3 bases: TGTGCCAGCAGTCAGGACAGCGAGGGGTGTAATGAGCAGTTCTTC.

The chain couples TRBV7-9 to TRBJ2-5; D is perhaps TRBD1 (6 bases). Trimming removed 5 bases from V and 1 base from J, with 11 bases in between. Germline loops: CDR1 SEHNR, CDR2 FQNEAQ (reference sequence). This CDR3 spans 14 amino acids. The CDR3 sequence: CASSPRQAQETQYF. The CDR3, as DNA: TGTGCCAGCAGCCCGCGACAGGCCCAAGAGACCCAGTACTTC.

The gene calls are TRBV12-3 or TRBV12-4 and TRBJ2-7, with TRBD1 matching over 7 bases. CDR3 length equals 13 residues. V lost 8 bases, J lost 2 bases, and 6 bases stayed unmatched. The CDR3 sequence: CASAGTVPYEQYF. DNA of the CDR3: TGTGCCAGCGCCGGGACAGTACCCTACGAGCAGTACTTC.

There are a few counts of this clonotype. The genes are TRBV5-6 and TRBJ2-4; 10 bases map to TRBD1. The germline gives CDR1 SGHDT, CDR2 YYEEEE. There are 15 residues in the CDR3. V lost 7 bases and J lost 3; bases outside the gene matches: 7. CDR3 region: CASSLGTGVKNIQYF. CDR3 nucleotide sequence: TGTGCCAGCTCTCTAGGGACAGGGGTCAAAAACATTCAGTACTTC. The whole variable domain, filled in from reference TRBV5-6 and TRBJ2-4, reads DAGVTQSPTHLIKTRGQQVTLRCSPKSGHDTVSWYQQALGQGPQFIFQYYEEEERQRGNFPDRFSGHQFPNYSSELNVNALLLGDSALYLCASSLGTGVKNIQYFGAGTRLSVL.

The rearrangement uses TRBV28 and TRBJ2-2; 14 bases are shared with TRBD2. Per the germline V gene, CDR1 is MDHEN and CDR2 is SYDVKM. Unmatched junction bases numbered 6, after V lost 5 bases and J lost 10 bases. The CDR3 is made up of 15 amino acids. The CDR3 region is CASSTGLAGGPELFF. The CDR3 DNA is TGTGCCAGCAGTACTGGACTAGCGGGAGGCCCGGAGCTGTTTTTT. Together with reference TRBV28 and TRBJ2-2, the CDR3 gives the full variable domain: DVKVTQSSRYLVKRTGEKVFLECVQDMDHENMFWYRQDPGLGLRLIYFSYDVKMKEKGDIPEGYSVSREKKERFSLILESASTNQTSMYLCASSTGLAGGPELFFGEGSRLTVL.

This rearrangement joins TRBV27 to TRBJ2-1; 10 bases map to TRBD2. The CDR3 covers 17 residues. From germline, CDR1 is MNHEY and CDR2 SMNVEV (reference sequence). Trimming cost V 4 bases and J 3 bases; bases outside gene matches: 9. The CDR3 nucleotides are TGTGCCAGCAGTTCCCCTTTAGCGGGAGGCCGCTACAATGAGCAGTTCTTC. It yields the protein CASSSPLAGGRYNEQFF.

This clonotype was observed at least ten times. The CDR3 sequence: CSVESTAYEQYF. The CDR3 region has the DNA TGCAGCGTTGAAAGTACAGCCTACGAGCAGTACTTC. This chain connects TRBV29-1 to TRBJ2-7; D is undetermined. The CDR3 length is 12 residues. Germline CDR1 is SQVTM and CDR2 is ANQGSEA. V shed 2 bases and J shed 2 bases, with 7 bases lying between them.

This clonotype turned up a few times. This chain uses TRBV20-1 with TRBJ2-7; D is undetermined. CDR3 size: 14 residues. V was trimmed by 0 bases and J by 2 bases, leaving 11 bases between them. Germline V gene sequence: CDR1 DFQATT, CDR2 SNEGSKA (reference sequence). The CDR3 protein is CSARDSTSTYEQYF. CDR3 sequence (DNA): TGCAGTGCTAGAGATTCGACGTCGACCTACGAGCAGTACTTC.

V and J are TRBV12-5 and TRBJ2-1; D is possibly TRBD1 (6 bases). The V gene's germline CDR1 is LGHNT and CDR2 FRNRAP. The CDR3 consists of 15 residues. The V end was cut by 6 bases, the J end by 0 bases, with 12 bases between. The CDR3 here is CASGLRGPSYNEQFF. The CDR3 bases are TGTGCTAGTGGCCTCAGGGGACCCTCCTACAATGAGCAGTTCTTC.

This chain joins TRBV15 and TRBJ2-3; 7 nucleotides match TRBD2. The CDR3 consists of 17 residues. CDR1 LNHNV and CDR2 YYDKDF come from the germline V gene (reference sequence). V lost 0 bases, J lost 1 base, and 7 bases stayed unmatched. The CDR3 DNA reads TGTGCCACCAGCAGAGAACTGGCGGGAGCTGGCACAGATACGCAGTATTTT. This codes for CATSRELAGAGTDTQYF.

The CDR3 protein is CATQRTGGYEQYF. The CDR3 DNA follows: TGTGCCACCCAGCGGACAGGGGGGTACGAGCAGTACTTC. This chain links TRBV28 with TRBJ2-7; TRBD1 matches 10 bases. The germline CDR1 and CDR2 sequences are MDHEN and SYDVKM. The CDR3 extends over 13 amino acids. V was clipped by 10 bases and J by 4 bases; unmatched bases: 7.

This clonotype has a handful of counts. The chain is built from TRBV19 and TRBJ2-7; D uncertain. This CDR3 is built from 11 residues. Looked up from germline, CDR1 is LNHDA and CDR2 is SQIVND (reference sequence). V lost 10 bases to trimming and J lost 3 bases, with 10 bases between them. The DNA for the CDR3 is TGTGCCATCTTCAAGGTCTACGAGCAGTACTTC. Encoded protein: CAIFKVYEQYF. The full variable domain, with the rest looked up from reference TRBV19 and TRBJ2-7, is DGGITQSPKYLFRKEGQNVTLSCEQNLNHDAMYWYRQDPGQGLRLIYYSQIVNDFQKGDIAEGYSVSREKKESFPLTVTSAQKNPTAFYLCAIFKVYEQYFGPGTRLTVT.

This clonotype was observed many times. The V and J genes are TRBV7-2 and TRBJ2-1, with D possibly matching TRBD2 (6 bases). Germline loops: CDR1 SGHTA, CDR2 FQGNSA. With 1 base removed from V and 7 bases from J, the gap between germline ends came to 17 bases. The CDR3 spans 16 residues. CDR3 in amino acids: CASSLVRGNSWNEQFF. CDR3 DNA sequence: TGTGCCAGCAGCTTAGTGCGCGGGAACTCCTGGAATGAGCAGTTCTTC.

This clonotype was counted a few times. V gene TRBV21-1 combines with J gene TRBJ2-5; TRBD1, the table's D call, was not compared with the DNA. TRBV21-1 is an annotated pseudogene. The CDR3 loop spans 14 amino acids. The CDR3 DNA reads TGTGCCAGCAGCAACACCGGGGTGAAGGAGACCCAGTACTTC. As protein: CASSNTGVKETQYF.

The chain is built from TRBV7-9 and TRBJ2-1; 7 positions agree with TRBD2. This CDR3 has 15 residues. V lost 7 bases, J lost 3 bases, and 9 bases stayed unmatched. Germline V lookup: CDR1 SEHNR, CDR2 FQNEAQ (reference sequence). The CDR3 is CASTSYGRNYNEQFF. The DNA of the CDR3 is TGTGCCAGCACCTCTTACGGGAGGAACTACAATGAGCAGTTCTTC.

This clonotype was detected only a few times. The chain joins TRBV2 to TRBJ2-2; 13 bases are shared with TRBD2. This CDR3 region has 17 residues. Per the germline V gene, CDR1 is SNHLY and CDR2 is FYNNEI. The trim removed 2 bases at V and 6 bases at J, leaving 6 bases unmatched. CDR3 residues: CASSESRLAGGSGELFF. The CDR3 region has the DNA TGTGCCAGCAGTGAAAGTCGACTAGCGGGGGGCTCCGGGGAGCTGTTTTTT.